The 18 T cell receptor beta chains reported below all come from one sample, sequenced in a study of T cell repertoires in cytomegalovirus infection. Which antigens these TCRs recognize remains unknown. One entry per CDR3 protein results from TCRdb running MiXCR on the reads. The sample lists hundreds of thousands of distinct CDR3 sequences; roughly 30% were seen once. This specimen was cultured PBMCs, taken from culture after CMV antigen stimulation. Receptors originate from a human donor in good health (CMV status not recorded). Some clones in this sample may be carry-over from other donors' samples.

The CDR3 DNA reads as TGTGCCAGCAGTTACTCACAGGGCCGGCGAAACACCATATATTTT. This gives the protein CASSYSQGRRNTIYF. This sequence joins TRBV6-2 or TRBV6-3 and TRBJ1-3; tentative D call: TRBD1 (6 bases). Germline V gene sequence: CDR1 MNHEY, CDR2 SVGEGT. This CDR3 contains 15 residues. V lost 0 bases, J lost 5 bases, and 11 bases lay in between.

The chain is built from TRBV10-3 and TRBJ2-1; no definite D call. This CDR3 comprises 14 residues. V lost 0 bases, J lost 5 bases, and 8 bases lay in between. CDR1 and CDR2 (germline): ENHRY, SYGVKD. The CDR3 is CAISESFVDNEQFF. For the CDR3, the DNA is TGTGCCATCAGTGAGTCGTTTGTCGACAATGAGCAGTTCTTC.

Regarding this clonotype: Germline is not matched at one junction end, which may reflect a read error. The rearrangement links TRBV7-8 to TRBJ1-4; tentatively, D is TRBD1 (5 bases). Germline lookup yields CDR1 SGHVS and CDR2 FQNEAQ. The CDR3 consists of 14 residues. This CDR3 reads CASSIGEWDEKLFF. Here the CDR3 DNA reads TGTGCCAGCAGCATAGGGGAATGGGATGAGAAACTGTTTTTT.

This clonotype was recorded a few times. The V call is TRBV7-9, the J call TRBJ1-1, with a tentative D call TRBD1 (5 bases). V was pared by 3 bases and J by 8 bases, with 13 bases between. This CDR3 region has 13 residues. Looked up from germline, CDR1 is SEHNR and CDR2 is FQNEAQ (reference sequence). CDR3 loop: CASSFTGVPEAFF. CDR3 nucleotide sequence: TGTGCCAGCAGCTTTACAGGAGTCCCCGAAGCTTTCTTT.

The V gene is TRBV7-9, the J gene TRBJ2-5, with a tentative D call TRBD1 (5 bases). The ends were cut back, 8 bases at V and 9 bases at J, with 16 bases in the middle. Germline lookup yields CDR1 SEHNR and CDR2 FQNEAQ (reference sequence). The CDR3 covers 12 residues. The CDR3 spells CASGRGSGSQYF. CDR3 bases: TGTGCCAGCGGCCGCGGATCAGGGTCCCAGTACTTC.

V gene TRBV12-3 or TRBV12-4 combines with J gene TRBJ1-5; TRBD1 agrees at 10 bases. The V gene end was trimmed by 10 bases and the J gene end by 3 bases; junction bases not matched to a gene: 3. The CDR3 contains 13 residues. The CDR3 here is CATGTGANQPQHF. CDR3 DNA: TGTGCCACCGGGACAGGGGCCAATCAGCCCCAGCATTTT.

This chain joins TRBV19 and TRBJ1-5; 10 bases are a match to TRBD1. Germline V gene sequence: CDR1 LNHDA, CDR2 SQIVND (reference sequence). Trimming removed 10 bases from V and 0 bases from J; junction bases left unmatched: 12. The CDR3 is 17 amino acids. The chain's CDR3 is CATNPGQGTYSNQPQHF. The CDR3 DNA follows: TGTGCCACAAACCCGGGACAGGGGACATATAGCAATCAGCCCCAGCATTTT.

The genes are TRBV19 and TRBJ1-1, with 8 bases lining up with TRBD1. CDR3 length: 16 residues. The V gene's germline CDR1 is LNHDA and CDR2 SQIVND (reference sequence). J gave up 6 bases and V 3 bases, and 12 bases lay outside the gene matches. The CDR3 nucleotides read TGTGCCAGTAGTATGTTCCAGGGGGCGAAACTAGCTGAAGCTTTCTTT. It encodes CASSMFQGAKLAEAFF.

There are a few counts of this clonotype. The chain couples TRBV20-1 to TRBJ2-7; tentatively, D is TRBD1 (6 bases). Germline V gene data show CDR1 as DFQATT and CDR2 as SNEGSKA (reference sequence). This CDR3 comprises 12 residues. V dropped 5 bases and J dropped 2 bases, with 10 bases sitting between them. As DNA, the CDR3 is TGCAGTGCTCGAGGGGGTCCCTACGAGCAGTACTTC. It yields the protein CSARGGPYEQYF.

A few counts support this clonotype. This chain joins TRBV18 and TRBJ1-2, with TRBD1 matching 11 bases. Germline V gene lookup returns CDR1 KGHSH and CDR2 LQKENI. V dropped 1 base and J dropped 6; count of bases not matched to a gene: 4. The CDR3 runs 15 residues. The DNA of the CDR3 is TGTGCCAGCTCACCACGGACAGGGGGCGAAAATGGCTACACCTTC. It translates to CASSPRTGGENGYTF. Drawing the rest from reference TRBV18 and TRBJ1-2, the complete variable domain is NAGVMQNPRHLVRRRGQEARLRCSPMKGHSHVYWYRQLPEEGLKFMVYLQKENIIDESGMPKERFSAEFPKEGPSILRIQQVVRGDSAAYFCASSPRTGGENGYTFGSGTRLTVV.

This clonotype has just a few counts. The CDR3 is CASTKEGLAGTGELFF. Written as DNA, the CDR3 is TGTGCCAGCACCAAAGAAGGGCTAGCGGGCACCGGGGAGCTGTTTTTT. The genes are TRBV6-5 and TRBJ2-2; TRBD2 aligns across 8 bases. This CDR3 is built from 16 residues. The V segment lost 7 bases and the J segment 4 bases; nucleotides outside the gene matches: 11. From germline, CDR1 is MNHEY and CDR2 SVGAGI.

This clonotype appeared many times. The chain combines TRBV7-6 with TRBJ2-7; D gene uncertain. V dropped 2 bases and J dropped 5 bases, with 7 bases sitting between them. The CDR3 is made up of 12 amino acids. The germline V gene encodes CDR1 SGHVS and CDR2 FNYEAQ. CDR3 residues: CASSLLRDEQYF. The CDR3 DNA reads as TGTGCCAGCAGCTTACTTAGAGACGAGCAGTACTTC.

This clonotype was observed many times. V is TRBV7-2 and J is TRBJ1-1; no reliable D call. This CDR3 is built from 13 residues. The germline V gene has CDR1 SGHTA and CDR2 FQGNSA. V dropped 1 base and J dropped 5 bases, with 8 bases sitting between them. The CDR3 loop is CASSLDRPTEAFF. The CDR3 bases are TGTGCCAGCAGCTTAGACCGGCCAACTGAAGCTTTCTTT.

V usage is TRBV2 and J usage is TRBJ2-3; TRBD2 matches at 8 bases. CDR1 SNHLY and CDR2 FYNNEI come from the germline V gene. V shed 7 bases, J shed 0 bases, and the junction held 6 bases outside the gene matches. The CDR3 runs 15 residues. CDR3 loop: CASKASGLSTDTQYF. DNA for the CDR3: TGTGCCAGCAAGGCTAGCGGGCTTAGCACAGATACGCAGTATTTT. The variable domain in full, with the rest retrieved from reference TRBV2 and TRBJ2-3, is EPEVTQTPSHQVTQMGQEVILRCVPISNHLYFYWYRQILGQKVEFLVSFYNNEISEKSEIFDDQFSVERPDGSNFTLKIRSTKLEDSAMYFCASKASGLSTDTQYFGPGTRLTVL.

The chain couples TRBV7-8 to TRBJ2-4, with 7 bases fitting TRBD2. In germline, CDR1 is SGHVS, CDR2 FQNEAQ. CDR3 length: 15 residues. V trimming: 3 bases; J trimming: 4 bases; junction bases outside the gene matches: 6. CDR3 nucleotides: TGTGCCAGCAGCTTGTGGGAGGGCCCAAAAAACATTCAGTACTTC. Translated, it gives CASSLWEGPKNIQYF.

DNA of the CDR3: TGTGCCAGCCACGGCACAGGATCTAACGAGCAGTACTTC. Its protein is CASHGTGSNEQYF. V is TRBV6-6 and J is TRBJ2-7, with D tentatively TRBD1 (5 bases). With 8 bases removed from V and 5 bases from J, the gap between germline ends came to 16 bases. CDR3 length: 13 residues. CDR1 and CDR2 from the germline V gene are MNHNY and SVGAGI (reference sequence).

The CDR3 here is CASSIYGEQGMASEQYF. As DNA, the CDR3 is TGTGCCAGTAGTATTTACGGGGAGCAGGGAATGGCTAGCGAGCAGTACTTC. The chain combines TRBV19 with TRBJ2-7; D may match TRBD1 or TRBD2 (5 bases each). The CDR3 has 17 residues. Trimming left V 3 bases short and J 6 bases short, with 24 bases between. Per the germline V gene, CDR1 is LNHDA and CDR2 is SQIVND (reference sequence).

This clonotype has a count of ten or more. The genes are TRBV7-2 and TRBJ2-7, with D hard to call. Trimming took off 0 bases at V and 3 bases at J, with 9 bases between the two ends. Germline loops: CDR1 SGHTA, CDR2 FQGNSA. This CDR3 region has 14 residues. CDR3 sequence: CASSLAGPFYEQYF. The DNA for the CDR3 is TGTGCCAGCAGCTTAGCTGGACCCTTCTACGAGCAGTACTTC.